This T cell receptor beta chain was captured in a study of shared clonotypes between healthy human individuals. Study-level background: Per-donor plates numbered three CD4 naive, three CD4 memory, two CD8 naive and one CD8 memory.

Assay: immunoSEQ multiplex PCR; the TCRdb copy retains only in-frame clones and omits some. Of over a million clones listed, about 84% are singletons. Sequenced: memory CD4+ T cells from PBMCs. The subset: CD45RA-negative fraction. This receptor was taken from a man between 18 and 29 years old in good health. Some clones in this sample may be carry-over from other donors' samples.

The CDR3 region is CASSLGVSGSGADTQYF. The CDR3 DNA reads as TGTGCCAGCAGCTTAGGGGTTAGCGGGAGTGGGGCAGATACGCAGTATTTT. The rearrangement joins TRBV11-2 to TRBJ2-3, with 9 bases lining up with TRBD2. Germline values: CDR1 SGHAT, CDR2 FQNNGV. This CDR3 has 17 residues. V was pared by 1 base and J by 4 bases, with 9 bases of the junction left unmatched.